The 6 T cell receptor beta chains given below trace back to one sample, sequenced in a study of cytomegalovirus exposure and HLA in healthy donors. PCR amplification relied on 60 Vbeta primers (plus 13 Jbeta primers). Assay: immunoSEQ multiplex PCR; the TCRdb copy retains only in-frame clones and omits some. The sample contains approximately 240,000 clones, 82% of which appear only once. Sequenced input: PBMCs. The receptors were gathered from a woman aged 40 to 55 in good health and CMV-seronegative.

V and J are TRBV5-1 and TRBJ1-3; D is uncertain. V was cut by 2 bases and J by 2 bases, with 5 bases left in between. This CDR3 region has 13 residues. Germline CDR1 reads SGHRS; CDR2 reads YFSETQ. In nucleotides, the CDR3 is TGCGCCAGCAGCTTAAGCCCTGGAAACACCATATATTTT. This gives the protein CASSLSPGNTIYF.

V and J are TRBV5-6 and TRBJ1-4; unclear D gene. CDR3 size: 13 residues. V was cut by 4 bases and J by 5 bases, with 9 bases left in between. CDR1 and CDR2 from the germline V gene are SGHDT and YYEEEE. Here the CDR3 DNA reads TGTGCCAGCAGCCGCGAGGGAAATGAAAAACTGTTTTTT. This codes for CASSREGNEKLFF.

In its sample, this clone was seen a few times. This chain links TRBV7-2 with TRBJ2-5; D is perhaps TRBD2 (5 bases). The CDR3 consists of 14 residues. Trimming shortened V by 4 bases and J by 4 bases, and 13 bases separated the two germline ends. CDR1 is SGHTA and CDR2 is FQGNSA in the germline V gene. The CDR3 reads CASSSRGSVETQYF. In DNA, the CDR3 is TGTGCCAGCAGCTCCCGCGGGTCGGTAGAGACCCAGTACTTC.

This sequence joins TRBV5-1 and TRBJ2-2, with D perhaps matching TRBD2 (6 bases). The V end lost 4 bases, the J end lost 5 bases, and 18 bases lay between the germline ends. Germline V gene sequence: CDR1 SGHRS, CDR2 YFSETQ. This CDR3 has 16 residues. The CDR3, as DNA: TGCGCCAGCAGCCGAACCCGGGGGTGGGAAACCGGGGAGCTGTTTTTT. This codes for CASSRTRGWETGELFF.

This chain joins TRBV19 and TRBJ1-5; 11 bases are a match to TRBD1. The CDR3 runs to 17 residues. V gave up 7 bases and J gave up 0 bases; unmatched junction bases: 8. Germline V lookup: CDR1 LNHDA, CDR2 SQIVND (reference sequence). DNA of the CDR3: TGTGCCAGTACCCCTAGGACAGGGGGCTATAGCAATCAGCCCCAGCATTTT. Amino acids: CASTPRTGGYSNQPQHF.

The V gene is TRBV19, the J gene TRBJ1-5; possibly TRBD1 for D (5 bases). CDR1 and CDR2 from the germline V gene are LNHDA and SQIVND (reference sequence). V was shortened by 6 bases and J by 11 bases, with 17 bases between the two germline ends. The CDR3 loop spans 13 amino acids. This CDR3 is CASRGQGLRTQHF. The CDR3 coding sequence is TGTGCCAGTAGGGGCCAGGGTCTTCGAACCCAGCATTTT.